The source of this TCR beta chain is a study of Tregs in tolerant kidney transplant recipients. The assay was immunoSEQ multiplex PCR, and TCRdb's table has in-frame clones only and misses some. Seen here are 100,000 to 120,000 clones, 85% to 90% observed once, and the top ten hold roughly 0.35%. The CDR3 is made up of 16 amino acids. Germline V gives CDR1 SGHVS, CDR2 FQNEAQ. With V trimmed by 1 base and J by 2 bases, 7 bases remained unmatched. The chain carries TRBV7-8 and TRBJ1-1; the match to TRBD1 covers 7 bases. This clonotype was sampled from a human donor who received a combined kidney and bone marrow transplant. Sequences were derived from CD4+ T cells from blood, sampled before the transplant. The CDR3 DNA is TGTGCCAGCAGCTTAGTTCCGGGACAGACTAACACTGAAGCTTTCTTT. As protein: CASSLVPGQTNTEAFF. The full variable domain, in which reference TRBV7-8 and TRBJ1-1 provide the parts outside the CDR3, is GAGVSQSPRYKVAKRGQDVALRCDPISGHVSLFWYQQALGQGPEFLTYFQNEAQLDKSGLPSDRFFAERPEGSVSTLKIQRTQQEDSAVYLCASSLVPGQTNTEAFFGQGTRLTVV.